This TCR beta chain stems from a study of blood T cell repertoires in COVID-19. Background on the study: Spain, Italy and the United States supplied samples that represented acute and convalescent COVID-19. PBMCs, B-cell-depleted T cells, or T cells provided the cDNA or gDNA that made up the material.

In the original processing: For nucleated cells, counts were estimated from reference gene primer amplification. Sequencing used immunoSEQ multiplex PCR; TCRdb keeps in-frame clones, though not all of them. V and J calls and clone size are as listed in that table; D and trimming were resolved from the DNA. Among some 110,000 clones, about 84% were seen once, and the ten largest hold around 15%. The length of the CDR3 is 12 residues. Per the germline V gene, CDR1 is PRHDT and CDR2 is FYEKMQ (reference sequence). The germline V and J ends were trimmed by 4 bases and 0 bases, with 2 bases remaining between them.

The origin of this receptor is a woman aged 60 to 75 with acute or convalescent COVID-19. The chain combines TRBV13 with TRBJ2-3; D remains unclear. The specimen sequenced was peripheral blood. The CDR3 loop is CASSSSTDTQYF. The CDR3 nucleotides are TGTGCCAGCAGCTCAAGCACAGATACGCAGTATTTT.